What follows are 7 T cell receptor beta chains derived from one specimen sequenced in a study of blood T cell repertoires in COVID-19 (TCRdb year 2020). The method was the immunoSEQ multiplex PCR assay. TCRdb took this table from immuneACCESS and kept in-frame rearrangements with V and J called. Such tables lack part of the clones; where checked against another copy, unresolved V genes explain under half of the gap, and the rest is unexplained. The sample profile shows 85,000 to 120,000 clones; roughly 85% of them were found once. The top ten clones comprise around 2% of the sample. The sample taken for sequencing was peripheral blood. These receptor sequences come from a man aged 50 or older with active COVID-19.

The V and J genes are TRBV15 and TRBJ1-2; a weak D match, TRBD1 (6 bases). In germline, CDR1 is LNHNV, CDR2 YYDKDF (reference sequence). The CDR3 consists of 15 residues. Trimming took off 1 base at V and 5 bases at J, with 14 bases between the two ends. This chain's CDR3 is CATSRGRGAGYGYTF. CDR3 nucleotide sequence: TGTGCCACCAGCAGAGGGCGGGGGGCTGGTTATGGCTACACCTTC.

The rearrangement links TRBV24-1 to TRBJ1-2; unclear D gene. Trimming took 3 bases from V and 8 from J, leaving 9 bases between them. Looked up from germline, CDR1 is KGHDR and CDR2 is SFDVKD. CDR3 length: 12 residues. The CDR3 nucleotides are TGTGCCACCAGTGATCCCCACGCGGGCTACACCTTC. Translating it yields CATSDPHAGYTF.

This clone occurred once. The chain uses TRBV6-6 and TRBJ2-1; TRBD1 agrees at 8 bases. V lost 5 bases and J lost 2; bases outside the gene matches: 5. CDR3 size: 15 residues. CDR1 is MNHNY, CDR2 SVGAGI, per germline (reference sequence). Written as DNA, the CDR3 is TGTGCCAGCAGTCGAGACAGGGGAGCCTACAATGAGCAGTTCTTC. The encoded protein is CASSRDRGAYNEQFF.

The J gene is TRBJ1-2, the V gene TRBV6-5, with D perhaps TRBD1 (6 bases). The V gene's germline CDR1 is MNHEY and CDR2 SVGAGI. This CDR3 comprises 12 residues. Trimming left V 6 bases short and J 14 bases short, with 19 bases between. As DNA, the CDR3 is TGTGCCAGCAGCCCCTCAACAGGGCTGGGTACCTTC. The encoded protein is CASSPSTGLGTF.

The genes are TRBV27 and TRBJ1-1, with D hard to call. The germline V gene encodes CDR1 MNHEY and CDR2 SMNVEV (reference sequence). CDR3 size: 16 residues. The germline V and J ends were trimmed by 3 bases and 0 bases, with 14 bases remaining between them. CDR3 in DNA: TGTGCCAGCAGTTTTGTCGGCGGAACAATGAACACTGAAGCTTTCTTT. This codes for CASSFVGGTMNTEAFF.

The chain joins TRBV12-3 or TRBV12-4 to TRBJ1-1; 7 nucleotides agree with TRBD1. Trimming cost V 3 bases and J 8 bases; bases outside gene matches: 3. The CDR3 is made up of 12 amino acids. CDR3 loop: CASSLQGQEAFF. CDR3 bases: TGTGCCAGCAGTTTGCAGGGACAGGAAGCTTTCTTT.

This clone was detected only a few times. CDR3 nucleotides: TGTGCCAGCAGCCCCAACCTTGCGGGGCTCTCCTACGAGCAGTACTTC. Its protein product is CASSPNLAGLSYEQYF. The chain uses TRBV7-7 and TRBJ2-7; maybe TRBD2 (6 bases). The CDR3 covers 16 residues. Germline V lookup: CDR1 SSHAT, CDR2 FNYEAQ (reference sequence). V was shortened by 5 bases and J by 0 bases, with 17 bases between the two germline ends.